Listed here are 23 T cell receptor beta chains from one sample, sequenced in a study of T cell repertoires in cytomegalovirus infection. TCRdb re-called the reads with MiXCR, one entry per CDR3 protein. This table holds roughly 760,000 distinct CDR3 sequences, approximately 34% found once. Sequenced sample: PBMCs. Receptor source: a human donor in good health (CMV status not recorded). Some clones in this sample may be carry-over from other donors' samples.

This chain uses TRBV5-4 with TRBJ1-1, with TRBD1 as a possible D gene (6 bases). The CDR3 extends over 14 amino acids. Germline values: CDR1 SGHNT, CDR2 YYREEE (reference sequence). The V and J ends lost 4 bases and 5 bases respectively, with 15 bases between them. The DNA of the CDR3 is TGTGCCAGCAGCGTTTACAGGGTGATAACTGAAGCTTTCTTT. Its protein is CASSVYRVITEAFF.

The chain links TRBV29-1 to TRBJ2-7; D call uncertain. The CDR3 consists of 13 residues. The germline gives CDR1 SQVTM, CDR2 ANQGSEA. V was clipped by 5 bases and J by 3 bases, with 14 bases between them. CDR3 residues: CSVSTGTSYEQYF. The CDR3 DNA reads as TGCAGCGTTTCTACGGGCACGAGCTACGAGCAGTACTTC.

This clonotype has only one observation. The chain recombines TRBV27 with TRBJ1-5; no reliable D call. From germline, CDR1 is MNHEY and CDR2 SMNVEV (reference sequence). The CDR3 runs 15 residues. V was trimmed by 5 bases and J by 4 bases, leaving 15 bases between them. The CDR3, as DNA: TGTGCCAGCAGTACGGCCGGGATGATTAATCAGCCCCAGCATTTT. Translated: CASSTAGMINQPQHF.

The V and J genes are TRBV27 and TRBJ1-2; 7 bases fit TRBD1. CDR1 and CDR2 (germline): MNHEY, SMNVEV (reference sequence). The CDR3 has 17 amino acids. V lost 6 bases and J lost 7; bases outside the gene matches: 20. The CDR3 protein is CASRKWDGGGPGGGYTF. CDR3 nucleotides: TGTGCCAGCAGAAAATGGGACGGAGGGGGCCCTGGCGGTGGCTACACCTTC.

The chain has TRBV24-1 and TRBJ2-7, with a weak D call TRBD1 (6 bases). Trimming left V 2 bases short and J 7 bases short, with 14 bases between. Germline V CDR1 and CDR2: KGHDR, SFDVKD. This CDR3 contains 14 residues. The CDR3 here is CATSDSRTVREQYF. The DNA for the CDR3 is TGTGCCACCAGTGATTCAAGGACAGTCCGAGAGCAGTACTTC.

The chain carries TRBV10-3 and TRBJ2-2, with D unclear. CDR3 length equals 13 residues. Trimming shortened V by 0 bases and J by 6 bases, and 5 bases separated the two germline ends. CDR1 ENHRY and CDR2 SYGVKD come from the germline V gene. The CDR3 reads CAISESSAGELFF. The CDR3, as DNA: TGTGCCATCAGTGAGTCTTCAGCCGGGGAGCTGTTTTTT.

The chain couples TRBV12-3 or TRBV12-4 to TRBJ2-2; possible D gene TRBD2, 6 bases. Trimming removed 5 bases from V and 10 bases from J, with 20 bases in between. The CDR3 sequence is 15 residues long. The CDR3 spells CASSPDRGIAVELFF. The CDR3 DNA is TGTGCCAGCAGTCCCGATCGGGGGATCGCCGTGGAGCTGTTTTTT.

This clonotype showed up many times. The chain couples TRBV10-3 to TRBJ1-1; TRBD1 agrees at 7 bases. In germline, CDR1 is ENHRY, CDR2 SYGVKD. Germline trimming cut 4 bases from V and 4 bases from J; bases unmatched to any gene: 3. This CDR3 spans 13 amino acids. CDR3 sequence reads: CAISGDRATEAFF. CDR3 bases: TGTGCCATCAGTGGTGACAGGGCCACTGAAGCTTTCTTT.

The chain joins TRBV20-1 to TRBJ2-7; 9 nucleotides line up with TRBD2. Looked up from germline, CDR1 is DFQATT and CDR2 is SNEGSKA (reference sequence). The CDR3 sequence is 13 residues long. After removal of 3 bases from V and 3 bases from J, the junction contained 3 bases not matched to a gene. CDR3 sequence reads: CSARASGDYEQYF. CDR3 DNA: TGCAGTGCTAGGGCTAGCGGGGACTACGAGCAGTACTTC.

This clonotype showed up many times. This chain joins TRBV7-2 and TRBJ2-7; perhaps TRBD2 as D (6 bases). The CDR3 spans 12 residues. CDR1 is SGHTA and CDR2 is FQGNSA in the germline V gene. Trimming took 5 bases from V and 4 from J, leaving 9 bases between them. The CDR3 region has the DNA TGTGCCAGCAGCGTAGGGACTTACGAGCAGTACTTC. This codes for CASSVGTYEQYF.

The chain joins TRBV7-2 to TRBJ1-1, with 8 bases fitting TRBD1. The CDR3 extends over 12 amino acids. CDR1 is SGHTA, CDR2 FQGNSA, per germline. V gave up 4 bases and J gave up 10 bases; unmatched junction bases: 5. For the CDR3, the DNA is TGTGCCAGCAGCTCGACAGGGGTTGGAGCTTTCTTT. It is translated as CASSSTGVGAFF.

The sample holds one count of this clonotype. One end of the junction does not line up with germline, which may come from a read error. The rearrangement joins TRBV12-3 or TRBV12-4 to TRBJ2-5, with 9 bases aligning to TRBD1. The CDR3 runs to 15 residues. The CDR3 DNA follows: TGTGCCATCAGTTTAGGAACAGGGGGCGCGGAGACCCAGTACTTC. Its translation: CAISLGTGGAETQYF.

This chain joins TRBV7-3 and TRBJ2-5; D is unclear. CDR3 length: 11 residues. Germline V gene lookup returns CDR1 SGHTA and CDR2 FQGTGA. Deletions cut 8 bases from V and 5 bases from J, with 9 bases between. In DNA form, the CDR3 reads TGTGCCAGCGGACCAAAGGAGACCCAGTACTTC. Residues: CASGPKETQYF.

This clonotype came up a few times. This chain connects TRBV6-1 to TRBJ1-4; 7 bases map to TRBD1. The CDR3 is made up of 16 amino acids. V trimming: 5 bases; J trimming: 4 bases; junction bases outside the gene matches: 10. Germline V gene sequence: CDR1 MNHNS, CDR2 SASEGT. As DNA, the CDR3 is TGTGCCAGCAGTCGGACAGGAAGTATTGGTAATGAAAAACTGTTTTTT. It yields the protein CASSRTGSIGNEKLFF.

The CDR3 here is CASRGTQTGKNTEAFF. In nucleotides, the CDR3 is TGTGCCAGCAGGGGGACGCAGACAGGGAAGAACACTGAAGCTTTCTTT. J is TRBJ1-1 and V is TRBV28; TRBD1 aligns across 7 bases. V shed 6 bases, J shed 1 base, and the junction held 11 bases outside the gene matches. The CDR3 runs to 16 residues. Germline V gene data show CDR1 as MDHEN and CDR2 as SYDVKM.

The chain is built from TRBV19 and TRBJ1-5, with 7 nucleotides matching TRBD1. V dropped 3 bases and J dropped 7; count of bases not matched to a gene: 6. Germline values: CDR1 LNHDA, CDR2 SQIVND (reference sequence). The CDR3 extends over 14 amino acids. CDR3 sequence: CASSIAGGRQPQHF. The CDR3 DNA sequence: TGTGCCAGTAGTATTGCAGGGGGACGGCAGCCCCAGCATTTT.

This clonotype showed up just a few times. V is TRBV19 and J is TRBJ2-4; TRBD1 matches at 9 bases. This CDR3 is built from 19 residues. Germline-derived CDR1 and CDR2 are LNHDA and SQIVND (reference sequence). The ends lost 5 bases at V and 0 bases at J; junction bases unmatched: 14. The CDR3 DNA is TGTGCCAGTAGTCACTCTCCGGGACAGGGTTCACTAGCCAAAAACATTCAGTACTTC. Translated: CASSHSPGQGSLAKNIQYF.

This clonotype was seen a few times. The chain links TRBV28 to TRBJ2-1, with 14 bases aligning to TRBD2. The V segment lost 5 bases and the J segment 10 bases; nucleotides outside the gene matches: 10. The germline CDR1 and CDR2 sequences are MDHEN and SYDVKM. The CDR3 extends over 16 amino acids. CDR3 coding DNA: TGTGCCAGCAGTCCGCGGGGACTAGCGGGAGCAGGCGAGCAGTTCTTC. This gives the protein CASSPRGLAGAGEQFF.

V is TRBV28 and J is TRBJ2-6; D gene ambiguous. The CDR3 has 13 residues. The V end was cut by 8 bases, the J end by 4 bases, with 9 bases between. CDR1 and CDR2 (germline): MDHEN, SYDVKM. CDR3: CASLLGGANVLTF. The DNA for the CDR3 is TGTGCCAGCCTCCTGGGAGGGGCCAACGTCCTGACTTTC.

This chain uses TRBV7-2 with TRBJ2-1, with 9 bases matching TRBD1. The V gene end was trimmed by 5 bases and the J gene end by 8 bases; junction bases not matched to a gene: 19. CDR3 size: 18 residues. Germline CDR1 SGHTA, CDR2 FQGNSA. CDR3 region: CASSPPRTGVVAEDEQFF. Here the CDR3 DNA reads TGTGCCAGCAGCCCCCCCCGGACAGGGGTTGTCGCGGAGGATGAGCAGTTCTTC.

This clonotype was seen a handful of times. The rearrangement joins TRBV19 to TRBJ1-1; 8 bases align to TRBD1. CDR3 length: 15 residues. V lost 4 bases to trimming and J lost 5 bases; unmatched junction nucleotides: 9. Germline V lookup: CDR1 LNHDA, CDR2 SQIVND (reference sequence). The CDR3 here is CASSKGRGRRTEAFF. CDR3 DNA sequence: TGTGCCAGTAGTAAGGGCAGGGGGCGAAGGACTGAAGCTTTCTTT. Variable domain in full (rest from reference TRBV19 and TRBJ1-1): DGGITQSPKYLFRKEGQNVTLSCEQNLNHDAMYWYRQDPGQGLRLIYYSQIVNDFQKGDIAEGYSVSREKKESFPLTVTSAQKNPTAFYLCASSKGRGRRTEAFFGQGTRLTVV.

This rearrangement joins TRBV7-3 to TRBJ2-3, with D tentatively TRBD2 (6 bases). The V and J ends lost 0 bases and 0 bases respectively, with 10 bases between them. The CDR3 is made up of 16 amino acids. Germline CDR1 reads SGHTA; CDR2 reads FQGTGA. Written as DNA, the CDR3 is TGTGCCAGCAGCTTAACTCGGGAGAAAAGCACAGATACGCAGTATTTT. Translated: CASSLTREKSTDTQYF.

This CDR3 is CSVQGRSEGYEQYF. CDR3 nucleotides: TGCAGCGTTCAAGGAAGGAGTGAAGGCTACGAGCAGTACTTC. V gene TRBV29-1 combines with J gene TRBJ2-7; unclear D gene. The germline V gene encodes CDR1 SQVTM and CDR2 ANQGSEA. Trimming cost V 5 bases and J 3 bases, with 17 bases left between them. The CDR3 loop spans 14 amino acids.